The next 20 T cell receptor beta chains were all read from a single sample in a study of T cell repertoires in cytomegalovirus infection (dated by TCRdb to about 2019). Antigens for these TCRs are unknown. This sample was sequenced with an Illumina HiSeq 1500. In-frame beta chains were kept once TCRdb had trimmed the public reads at Q25 with fastp and called clones with MiXCR. Under each unique CDR3 protein, matching rows form one entry showing the most common genes and DNA. In all, the sample holds some 920,000 distinct CDR3 sequences, and approximately 31% of those were seen once. Over 12% of the sample rests with the top ten. The sample's treatment or condition label is to be understood as: in vitro stimulation with specific CMV peptide epitopes to enrich CMV-specific T cells. The input for sequencing was cultured CD8+ T cells from PBMCs, taken from culture after CMV antigen stimulation. These receptors were collected from a human donor in good health (CMV status not recorded). Some clones in this sample may be carry-over from other donors' samples.

This chain links TRBV11-2 with TRBJ2-5; D gene unclear. The length of the CDR3 is 14 residues. V dropped 1 base and J dropped 5 bases, with 11 bases sitting between them. CDR1 and CDR2 from the germline V gene are SGHAT and FQNNGV. DNA of the CDR3: TGTGCCAGCAGCTTAGGCAGGTTTGAGGAGACCCAGTACTTC. Its protein is CASSLGRFEETQYF.

This clonotype was found a few times. The chain is built from TRBV6-5 and TRBJ1-6; D not resolved. The V end was cut by 0 bases, the J end by 1 base, with 4 bases between. CDR3 length: 15 residues. CDR1 is MNHEY and CDR2 is SVGAGI in the germline V gene. Here the CDR3 DNA reads TGTGCCAGCAGTTACTCGACATCCTATAATTCACCCCTCCACTTT. This sequence encodes CASSYSTSYNSPLHF.

This clonotype showed up just a few times. The gene calls are TRBV7-9 and TRBJ1-2, with D maybe TRBD1 (6 bases). Germline V gives CDR1 SEHNR, CDR2 FQNEAQ (reference sequence). The length of the CDR3 is 16 residues. Trimming removed 4 bases at V and 3 bases at J, with 18 bases between. In DNA, the CDR3 is TGTGCCAGCAGCTCCCGAAGGGGGGATCTGGACTATGGCTACACCTTC. Translated: CASSSRRGDLDYGYTF.

This chain connects TRBV7-9 to TRBJ2-7; 8 positions agree with TRBD1. The CDR3 is 16 amino acids. The germline CDR1 and CDR2 sequences are SEHNR and FQNEAQ (reference sequence). V dropped 3 bases and J dropped 4; count of bases not matched to a gene: 11. The CDR3 region has the DNA TGTGCCAGCAGCTTTACCGTGGGGGACAGGACTTACGAGCAGTACTTC. Encoded protein: CASSFTVGDRTYEQYF.

The V and J genes are TRBV20-1 and TRBJ2-5; perhaps TRBD1 as D (5 bases). Germline CDR1 is DFQATT and CDR2 is SNEGSKA (reference sequence). The CDR3 sequence is 13 residues long. CDR3 in amino acids: CSPKGIPQETQYF. CDR3 nucleotides: TGCAGCCCCAAGGGGATTCCGCAAGAGACCCAGTACTTC.

The rearrangement uses TRBV4-1 and TRBJ2-7; 7 positions match TRBD1. Germline CDR1 MGHRA, CDR2 YSYEKL. The V and J ends lost 0 bases and 6 bases, in that order; junction bases with no gene match: 5. The CDR3 covers 14 residues. Written as DNA, the CDR3 is TGCGCCAGCAGCCAAGAGACAGGGTTGTCCGAGCAGTACTTC. This translates into CASSQETGLSEQYF.

The chain is built from TRBV19 and TRBJ1-5; a weak D match, TRBD1 (6 bases). Germline CDR1 and CDR2: LNHDA and SQIVND (reference sequence). Deletions cut 7 bases from V and 2 bases from J, with 15 bases between. The CDR3 length is 15 residues. The CDR3: CASTVLAGGNQPQHF. The CDR3 coding sequence is TGTGCCAGTACCGTATTAGCAGGGGGCAATCAGCCCCAGCATTTT.

This chain uses TRBV20-1 with TRBJ1-2; the match to TRBD1 covers 11 bases. Germline CDR1 reads DFQATT; CDR2 reads SNEGSKA (reference sequence). This CDR3 is 15 amino acids long. V shed 6 bases and J 2 bases; nucleotides not matched to a gene: 8. The CDR3 loop reads CSAIGGDRGNYGYTF. CDR3 DNA sequence: TGCAGTGCCATAGGAGGGGACAGGGGGAACTATGGCTACACCTTC.

This clonotype has a count of ten or more. The V call is TRBV7-6, the J call TRBJ1-1; no clear D. The CDR3 is made up of 17 amino acids. CDR1 is SGHVS and CDR2 is FNYEAQ in the germline V gene. With 2 bases removed from V and 0 bases from J, the gap between germline ends came to 16 bases. CDR3 bases: TGTGCCAGCAGCTTACGTGGCCTTCAAGCGATGAACACTGAAGCTTTCTTT. Encoded protein: CASSLRGLQAMNTEAFF.

There are a few counts of this clonotype. DNA for the CDR3: TGTGCCAGCAGACCGGGGACCGCTCCAAATGAAGCTTTCTTT. Its translation: CASRPGTAPNEAFF. The chain employs TRBV7-6 and TRBJ1-1; a possible D gene is TRBD1 (5 bases). Trimming removed 6 bases at V and 7 bases at J, with 18 bases between. The CDR3 spans 14 residues. Germline V CDR1 and CDR2: SGHVS, FNYEAQ.

This clonotype was seen more than once but under ten times. The genes are TRBV7-2 and TRBJ2-3; TRBD2 matches 8 bases. CDR3 length: 15 residues. J lost 4 bases, V lost 5 bases, and 8 bases had no gene match. CDR1 and CDR2 from the germline V gene are SGHTA and FQGNSA. The DNA for the CDR3 is TGTGCCAGCAGCCTGGGGACTAGGGGCTCAGATACGCAGTATTTT. Translation: CASSLGTRGSDTQYF.

J is TRBJ2-5 and V is TRBV7-9; tentatively, D is TRBD2 (6 bases). The length of the CDR3 is 18 residues. V was clipped by 2 bases and J by 4 bases, with 23 bases between them. Germline assignment: CDR1 SEHNR and CDR2 FQNEAQ (reference sequence). CDR3 DNA: TGTGCCAGCAGCTTATATCCCCCCGCGGGGAATAACGGAGAGACCCAGTACTTC. It is translated as CASSLYPPAGNNGETQYF.

The chain combines TRBV7-9 with TRBJ2-1; 7 nucleotides match TRBD2. The junction had 4 bases not matched to a gene; V was cut back by 5 bases and J by 3 bases. This CDR3 is 14 amino acids long. Germline assignment: CDR1 SEHNR and CDR2 FQNEAQ (reference sequence). In DNA form, the CDR3 reads TGTGCCAGCAGCCCGAGCGGGGACTACAATGAGCAGTTCTTC. Translation: CASSPSGDYNEQFF.

This clonotype was counted only a few times. The chain couples TRBV7-9 to TRBJ1-2; D perhaps matches TRBD1 (6 bases). The germline V gene encodes CDR1 SEHNR and CDR2 FQNEAQ (reference sequence). The CDR3 runs 13 residues. V was cut by 10 bases and J by 8 bases, with 20 bases left in between. CDR3 DNA sequence: TGTGCCACTCCCCCGCGGGGGGGCTGGGGCTACACCTTC. Its protein product is CATPPRGGWGYTF.

In this sample, this clonotype turned up a few times. The CDR3 region has the DNA TGTGCCAGCAGCCAAGATGGGGACAGCAACTATGGCTACACCTTC. Translation gives CASSQDGDSNYGYTF. V is TRBV3-1 and J is TRBJ1-2, with 7 positions matching TRBD1. V lost 0 bases, J lost 2 bases, and 3 bases stayed unmatched. Germline values: CDR1 LGHDT, CDR2 YNNKEL (reference sequence). The CDR3 sequence is 15 residues long.

This clonotype came up a few times. V is TRBV27 and J is TRBJ1-2; D is ambiguous. Trimming stripped 4 bases from V and 6 bases from J, with 18 bases between. Germline CDR1 is MNHEY and CDR2 is SMNVEV (reference sequence). The CDR3 extends over 15 amino acids. The CDR3 DNA reads TGTGCCAGCAGTTACCTCCCGAGGGCAAGAGATGGCTACACCTTC. This encodes CASSYLPRARDGYTF.

In this sample, this clonotype turned up a few times. The V call is TRBV7-9, the J call TRBJ1-4; D uncertain. V dropped 8 bases and J dropped 3 bases, with 10 bases sitting between them. The CDR3 sequence is 13 residues long. CDR1 is SEHNR, CDR2 FQNEAQ, per germline (reference sequence). The CDR3, as DNA: TGTGCCAGCGCAGAGACGGCTAATGAAAAACTGTTTTTT. Protein sequence: CASAETANEKLFF.

The J gene is TRBJ2-1, the V gene TRBV19, with D unresolved. V lost 7 bases, J lost 9 bases, and 13 bases lay in between. The CDR3 has 12 residues. Germline-derived CDR1 and CDR2 are LNHDA and SQIVND (reference sequence). CDR3 region: CASNTGSFEQFF. The CDR3, as DNA: TGTGCCAGTAATACTGGTTCTTTTGAGCAGTTCTTC.

This clonotype was recorded a few times. This chain joins TRBV19 and TRBJ1-2; a weak D match, TRBD1 (6 bases). The CDR3 is made up of 13 amino acids. The germline V and J ends were trimmed by 6 bases and 2 bases, with 10 bases remaining between them. CDR1 LNHDA and CDR2 SQIVND come from the germline V gene (reference sequence). The CDR3 protein is CASRKTGNYGYTF. Here the CDR3 DNA reads TGTGCCAGTAGAAAAACAGGGAACTATGGCTACACCTTC.

The chain combines TRBV10-3 with TRBJ1-2; TRBD1 aligns across 7 bases. The CDR3 runs 13 residues. The germline CDR1 and CDR2 sequences are ENHRY and SYGVKD. V gave up 2 bases and J gave up 14 bases; unmatched junction bases: 11. CDR3 coding DNA: TGTGCCATCAGTGAGCCGTTACAGGGGTACGGGACCTTC. This gives the protein CAISEPLQGYGTF.